These T cell receptor beta chains were read from a single sample in a study of T cell repertoires in cytomegalovirus infection. From the reads, TCRdb called clonotypes with MiXCR, one entry per CDR3 protein. The data hold over 450,000 distinct CDR3 sequences, with about 11% observed a single time. Sequencing was performed on PBMCs. The receptors originated from a human donor in good health (CMV status not recorded). Some clones in this sample may be carry-over from other donors' samples. Each CDR3 is given with its conserved first and last residue. D genes are given only for firm matches. Rows give clone size only sometimes, using once, few, many, or a class for an expanded clone.

d_gene,j_gene,v_gene,len,abundance,CDR3aa,CDR3nt
TRBD1,TRBJ1-2,TRBV25-1,16,NA,CASSETGKFQGYGYTF,TGTGCCAGCAGTGAGACAGGGAAGTTTCAGGGTTATGGCTACACCTTC
NA,TRBJ2-7,TRBV5-1,14,once,CASSLIEVGYEQYF,TGCGCCAGCAGCTTGATTGAAGTGGGTTACGAGCAGTACTTC
NA,TRBJ2-3,TRBV20-1,12,NA,CSARTSPDTQYF,TGCAGTGCTAGGACTTCCCCAGATACGCAGTATTTT
TRBD2,TRBJ2-3,TRBV6-1,16,many,CASRAGTSGRADTQYF,TGTGCCAGCAGAGCCGGGACTAGCGGGAGGGCAGATACGCAGTATTTT
NA,TRBJ1-1,TRBV5-1,16,few,CASSLDSASSNTEAFF,TGCGCCAGCAGCTTGGATTCGGCCAGCTCGAACACTGAAGCTTTCTTT
NA,TRBJ2-2,TRBV2,15,NA,CAARIRQLSTGELFF,TGTGCCGCACGAATTAGACAGCTTAGTACCGGGGAGCTGTTTTTT
NA,TRBJ2-2,TRBV7-3,15,many,CASSPGLVPGGELFF,TGTGCCAGCAGCCCGGGATTGGTACCGGGCGGGGAGCTGTTTTTT
NA,TRBJ1-1,TRBV9,14,NA,CASSVGGMPTEAFF,TGTGCCAGCAGCGTAGGGGGGATGCCCACTGAAGCTTTCTTT
TRBD2,TRBJ2-1,TRBV27,15,NA,CASGIGTSGYNEQFF,TGTGCCAGCGGTATCGGGACTAGCGGTTACAATGAGCAGTTCTTC
NA,TRBJ2-1,TRBV29-1,10,NA,CSVGEIEQFF,TGCAGCGTGGGAGAGATTGAGCAGTTCTTC
NA,TRBJ1-2,TRBV7-9,13,many,CASSRLPNYGYTF,TGTGCCAGCAGCCGACTGCCGAACTATGGCTACACCTTC
TRBD1,TRBJ2-5,TRBV9,14,NA,CASSASGQQETQYF,TGTGCCAGCAGCGCTTCGGGACAGCAAGAGACCCAGTACTTC
NA,TRBJ2-2,TRBV6-2/TRBV6-3,15,many,CASSYWTANTGELFF,TGTGCCAGCAGTTACTGGACAGCGAACACCGGGGAGCTGTTTTTT
TRBD2,TRBJ2-7,TRBV27,13,NA,CASSWTSTYEQYF,TGTGCCAGCAGTTGGACTAGCACCTACGAGCAGTACTTC
NA,TRBJ2-5,TRBV14,11,many,CASSRWETQYF,TGTGCCAGCAGCCGTTGGGAGACCCAGTACTTC
NA,TRBJ2-7,TRBV29-1,11,NA,CSVGPLGEQYF,TGCAGCGTTGGTCCCCTGGGGGAGCAGTACTTC
NA,TRBJ1-4,TRBV18,16,few,CASSPPDGRGNEKLFF,TGTGCCAGCTCACCACCTGACGGCAGGGGTAATGAAAAACTGTTTTTT
TRBD1,TRBJ2-5,TRBV28,15,many,CASNDRGPGEETQYF,TGTGCCAGCAATGACAGGGGCCCAGGGGAAGAGACCCAGTACTTC
NA,TRBJ2-7,TRBV30,15,NA,CAWSPGQPSSYEQYF,TGTGCCTGGAGCCCCGGACAGCCTAGCTCCTACGAGCAGTACTTC
TRBD2,TRBJ2-2,TRBV7-3,18,few,CASSSTGLAEMNTGELFF,TGTGCCAGCAGCTCGACGGGACTAGCGGAGATGAACACCGGGGAGCTGTTTTTT
NA,TRBJ2-3,TRBV20-1,15,many,CSACPWEPGTDTQYF,TGCAGTGCTTGCCCTTGGGAACCCGGCACAGATACGCAGTATTTT
TRBD1,TRBJ1-1,TRBV12-3/TRBV12-4,14,many,CASSSWTGSPEAFF,TGTGCCAGCAGTTCCTGGACAGGGTCCCCTGAAGCTTTCTTT
TRBD1,TRBJ2-1,TRBV12-5,15,many,CASALGQAGNNEQFF,TGTGCTAGTGCCTTAGGACAGGCAGGAAACAATGAGCAGTTCTTC
NA,TRBJ2-7,TRBV6-5,14,NA,CASSVGPGPYEQYF,TGTGCCAGCAGTGTGGGACCAGGACCCTACGAGCAGTACTTC
NA,TRBJ1-2,TRBV2,15,many,CASSESHDNLIGLGF,TGTGCCAGCAGTGAAAGCCACGACAATCTTATTGGGCTCGGCTTC
NA,TRBJ2-1,TRBV11-2,17,many,CASSSAARGLSYNEQFF,TGTGCCAGCAGCTCCGCCGCACGGGGGCTCTCCTACAATGAGCAGTTCTTC
NA,TRBJ2-3,TRBV7-6,15,many,CASSLTPGFTDTQYF,TGTGCCAGCAGCTTGACTCCTGGGTTCACAGATACGCAGTATTTT
NA,TRBJ2-1,TRBV7-8,15,many,CASSVNRDPSREQFF,TGTGCCAGCAGCGTAAACCGGGACCCCTCCCGTGAGCAGTTCTTC
NA,TRBJ2-3,TRBV5-6,15,few,CASSPTTGARDTQYF,TGTGCCAGCAGCCCTACGACGGGGGCCCGCGATACGCAGTATTTT
TRBD2,TRBJ2-1,TRBV12-3/TRBV12-4,14,few,CASSLAGGIDEQFF,TGTGCCAGCAGTTTAGCGGGGGGGATCGATGAGCAGTTCTTC
NA,TRBJ1-5,TRBV20-1,15,few,CSASRGHALNQPQHF,TGCAGTGCTAGTAGGGGCCATGCCCTCAATCAGCCCCAGCATTTT
NA,TRBJ2-2,TRBV20-1,15,NA,CSARGPGPYTGELFF,TGCAGTGCTAGGGGACCGGGACCCTACACCGGGGAGCTGTTTTTT
NA,TRBJ1-4,TRBV20-1,13,few,CSAKGGALEKLFF,TGCAGTGCTAAGGGGGGCGCGTTGGAAAAACTGTTTTTT
NA,TRBJ1-2,TRBV20-1,13,many,CSAIKGQRDGYTF,TGCAGTGCTATAAAAGGGCAGCGGGACGGCTACACCTTC
NA,TRBJ2-7,TRBV9,15,many,CASSERGTFDYEQYF,TGTGCCAGCAGCGAACGAGGGACGTTTGACTACGAGCAGTACTTC
NA,TRBJ1-1,TRBV5-1,11,NA,CASSRRGEAFF,TGCGCCAGCAGCCGCCGGGGGGAAGCTTTCTTT
NA,TRBJ1-2,TRBV27,14,many,CASKLGRSAYGYTF,TGTGCCAGCAAGCTGGGCCGCTCAGCCTATGGCTACACCTTC
TRBD1,TRBJ1-2,TRBV29-1,12,NA,CSVPGTVGGYTF,TGCAGCGTGCCCGGGACAGTAGGTGGCTACACCTTC
TRBD2,TRBJ2-3,TRBV20-1,15,many,CSARDLADGTDTQYF,TGCAGTGCTAGAGATCTAGCGGATGGGACAGATACGCAGTATTTT
NA,TRBJ2-5,TRBV28,14,many,CASSLGGGQETQYF,TGTGCCAGCAGCTTAGGAGGGGGGCAAGAGACCCAGTACTTC
NA,TRBJ2-2,TRBV7-3,17,NA,CASSPRGAPANTGELFF,TGTGCCAGCAGCCCCAGAGGTGCTCCAGCGAACACCGGGGAGCTGTTTTTT
NA,TRBJ1-6,TRBV20-1,14,few,CSGFGGSIESPLHF,TGCAGTGGGTTCGGGGGATCGATCGAATCACCCCTCCACTTT
NA,TRBJ2-1,TRBV2,13,many,CASSEMASNEQFF,TGTGCCAGCAGTGAAATGGCCTCCAATGAGCAGTTCTTC
NA,TRBJ2-5,TRBV6-6,15,NA,CASTNRGVFSETQYF,TGTGCCAGCACCAATCGGGGCGTGTTTTCTGAGACCCAGTACTTC
TRBD1,TRBJ1-3,TRBV20-1,16,NA,CSARETGLFTGNTIYF,TGCAGTGCTAGAGAGACAGGGCTATTTACTGGAAACACCATATATTTT
TRBD2,TRBJ2-2,TRBV2,16,many,CASSRSGGADTGELFF,TGTGCCAGCAGTCGTAGCGGGGGAGCCGACACCGGGGAGCTGTTTTTT
NA,TRBJ2-7,TRBV19,16,few,CASSIFRRAAPSEQYF,TGTGCCAGTAGTATTTTTCGCAGGGCAGCCCCCTCCGAGCAGTACTTC
NA,TRBJ2-1,TRBV7-6,16,NA,CASSLAGRNPYNEQFF,TGTGCCAGCAGCTTAGCCGGGCGGAATCCCTACAATGAGCAGTTCTTC
TRBD2,TRBJ2-2,TRBV6-1,16,many,CASSAPAGVNTGELFF,TGTGCCAGCAGTGCTCCAGCGGGAGTGAACACCGGGGAGCTGTTTTTT